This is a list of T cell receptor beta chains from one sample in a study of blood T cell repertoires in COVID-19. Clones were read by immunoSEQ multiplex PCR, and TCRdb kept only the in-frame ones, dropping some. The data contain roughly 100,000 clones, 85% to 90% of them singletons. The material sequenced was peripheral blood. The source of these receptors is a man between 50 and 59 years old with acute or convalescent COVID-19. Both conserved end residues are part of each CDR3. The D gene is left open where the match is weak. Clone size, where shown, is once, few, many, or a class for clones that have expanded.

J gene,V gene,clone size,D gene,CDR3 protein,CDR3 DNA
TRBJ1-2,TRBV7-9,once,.,CASTLRWDTTNYGYTF,TGTGCCAGCACCCTCCGCTGGGACACAACTAACTATGGCTACACCTTC
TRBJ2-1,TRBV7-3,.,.,CASSQQTGDNEQFF,TGTGCCAGCAGTCAGCAGACAGGAGACAATGAGCAGTTCTTC
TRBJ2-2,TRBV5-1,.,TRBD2,CASSSGLGPNTGELFF,TGCGCCAGCAGCTCAGGACTAGGTCCGAACACCGGGGAGCTGTTTTTT
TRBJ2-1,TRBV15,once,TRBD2,CATSRTSGRNNEQFF,TGTGCCACCAGCCGTACTAGCGGGAGAAACAATGAGCAGTTCTTC
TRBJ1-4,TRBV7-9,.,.,CASSPSAGKLFF,TGTGCCAGCAGCCCCTCGGCGGGAAAACTGTTTTTT
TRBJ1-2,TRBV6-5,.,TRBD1,CASSPDRGNYGYTF,TGTGCCAGCAGCCCGGACAGGGGGAACTATGGCTACACCTTC
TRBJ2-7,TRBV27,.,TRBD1,CASSWAGGPSYEQYF,TGTGCCAGCAGTTGGGCAGGGGGCCCTTCCTACGAGCAGTACTTC
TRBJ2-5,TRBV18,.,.,CASSHGGLVGQETQYF,TGTGCCAGCTCACACGGCGGGCTAGTCGGGCAAGAGACCCAGTACTTC
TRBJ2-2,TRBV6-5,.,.,CASRKPGELFF,TGTGCCAGCAGAAAGCCCGGGGAGCTGTTTTTT
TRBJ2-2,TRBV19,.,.,CASSPHIIGQATNTGELFF,TGTGCCAGTAGTCCACACATTATTGGGCAGGCTACGAACACCGGGGAGCTGTTTTTT
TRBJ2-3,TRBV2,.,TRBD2,CASRESGSLSDTQYF,TGTGCCAGCAGAGAGAGCGGGAGTTTGAGCGATACGCAGTATTTT
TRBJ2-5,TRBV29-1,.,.,CSVVLGRTIRETQYF,TGCAGCGTTGTTCTGGGGCGAACCATCCGGGAGACCCAGTACTTC
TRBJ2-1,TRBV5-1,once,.,CASTPGGDNEQFF,TGCGCCAGCACCCCCGGTGGTGACAATGAGCAGTTCTTC
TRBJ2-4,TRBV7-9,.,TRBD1,CASSPGQAAKNIQYF,TGTGCCAGCAGCCCCGGACAGGCCGCCAAAAACATTCAGTACTTC
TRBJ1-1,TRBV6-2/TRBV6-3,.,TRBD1,CASSYITGGQGRTEAFF,TGTGCCAGCAGTTACATTACCGGCGGACAGGGGAGGACTGAAGCTTTCTTT
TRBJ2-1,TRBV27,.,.,CASSSPGTHNEQFF,TGTGCCAGCAGTTCCCCCGGGACACACAATGAGCAGTTCTTC
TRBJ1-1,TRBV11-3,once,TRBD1,CASSFSGQGEAFF,TGTGCCAGCAGCTTTTCGGGACAGGGTGAAGCTTTCTTT
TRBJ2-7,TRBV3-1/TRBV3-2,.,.,CASSQTQGEQYF,TGTGCCAGCAGCCAAACCCAGGGCGAGCAGTACTTC
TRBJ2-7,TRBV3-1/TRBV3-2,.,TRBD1,CASRDRGEPSYEQYF,TGTGCCAGCAGAGACAGGGGAGAGCCGTCCTACGAGCAGTACTTC
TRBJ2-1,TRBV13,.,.,CASSSPQGEEQFF,TGTGCCAGCAGCTCTCCCCAGGGTGAGGAGCAGTTCTTC
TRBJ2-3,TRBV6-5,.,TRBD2,CASSYSTSGSPDTQYF,TGTGCCAGCAGTTACTCGACTAGCGGGAGCCCAGATACGCAGTATTTT
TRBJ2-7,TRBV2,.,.,CASSPPRGTYEQYF,TGTGCCAGCAGTCCCCCCCGGGGGACCTACGAGCAGTACTTC
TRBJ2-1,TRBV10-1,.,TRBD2,CASSGGLAGGEGDYNEQFF,TGCGCCAGCAGTGGTGGACTAGCGGGAGGTGAAGGGGACTACAATGAGCAGTTCTTC
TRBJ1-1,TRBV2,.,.,CASRNRGNTEAFF,TGTGCCAGCAGAAATCGGGGGAACACTGAAGCTTTCTTT
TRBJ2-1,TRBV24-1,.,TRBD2,CATSDPGLGGDEQFF,TGTGCCACCAGTGATCCGGGACTAGGTGGTGATGAGCAGTTCTTC
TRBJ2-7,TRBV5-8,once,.,CASRRGNSYEQYF,TGTGCCAGCAGACGGGGGAACTCCTACGAGCAGTACTTC
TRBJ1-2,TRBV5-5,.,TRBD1,CASSPGQGRGYTF,TGTGCCAGCAGTCCCGGACAGGGGCGCGGCTACACCTTC
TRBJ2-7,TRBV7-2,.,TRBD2,CASSLAGGPSYEQYF,TGTGCCAGCAGCTTAGCGGGAGGGCCGTCCTACGAGCAGTACTTC
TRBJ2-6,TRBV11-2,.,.,CASHSFGANVLTF,TGTGCCAGCCACAGCTTTGGGGCCAACGTCCTGACTTTC
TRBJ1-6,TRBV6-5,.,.,CASSYQGDYNSPLHF,TGTGCCAGCAGTTACCAGGGCGACTATAATTCACCCCTCCACTTT
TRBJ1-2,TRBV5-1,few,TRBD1,CASSKGTGGGYGYTF,TGCGCCAGCAGCAAAGGGACAGGGGGCGGCTATGGCTACACCTTC
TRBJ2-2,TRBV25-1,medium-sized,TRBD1,CASRDQGQGAGELFF,TGTGCCAGCAGGGACCAGGGACAGGGGGCCGGGGAGCTGTTTTTT